The rows below give T cell receptor beta chains drawn from one sample of a study of monozygotic twins with inflammatory bowel disease. One entry per CDR3 protein, without DNA, is what TCRdb gives after re-calling the 5' RACE reads. This repertoire comprises around 380,000 distinct CDR3 sequences; its ten largest clones make up around 2.4%. Sequencing was performed on blood. These receptors were taken from a human donor with ulcerative colitis or Crohn's disease, or a healthy co-twin of an affected twin (not recorded which). Each CDR3 is given with its conserved first and last residue.

j_call,v_call,cdr3_aa
TRBJ2-5,TRBV20-1,CSARGPSRNQETQYF
TRBJ2-1,TRBV7-6,CASSPPTGLYEQFF
TRBJ2-3,TRBV11-2,CASSSSPRTDTQYF
TRBJ2-3,TRBV18,CASSPRPGLAAADTQYF
TRBJ2-5,TRBV5-1,CASTSFSGGTQYF
TRBJ1-5,TRBV6-5,CASSYSTGRDQPQHF
TRBJ1-1,TRBV5-4,CASSSGPRTEAFF
TRBJ1-1,TRBV2,CASSDQGGGEAFF
TRBJ2-3,TRBV6-2/TRBV6-3,CASSYAAGGTDTQYF
TRBJ1-2,TRBV7-2,CASSSTDIGGYTF
TRBJ2-5,TRBV7-9,CASSTPRGVVTQYF
TRBJ2-1,TRBV12-3/TRBV12-4,CASSLMESISEQFF
TRBJ1-5,TRBV4-2,CASSQDERGGNQPQHF
TRBJ2-2,TRBV7-9,CASSLAGAGELFF
TRBJ2-5,TRBV9,CASSVGPLDTYQETQYF
TRBJ2-3,TRBV3-1,CASSQELARADTQYF
TRBJ1-5,TRBV12-3/TRBV12-4,CASSLELAGGSNQPQHF
TRBJ1-1,TRBV19,CASRIQGNTEAFF
TRBJ2-4,TRBV7-6,CASSSTSGEAKNIQYF
TRBJ2-7,TRBV10-3,CAISESGTLSYEQYF
TRBJ2-4,TRBV18,CASSLAGDRNIQYF
TRBJ1-1,TRBV20-1,CSARDPLQGMAEAFF
TRBJ2-1,TRBV12-3/TRBV12-4,CASSPLGGGAGEQFF
TRBJ2-5,TRBV6-1,CASSESWGAETQYF
TRBJ2-5,TRBV20-1,CSAWTGAETQYF
TRBJ1-2,TRBV5-1,CASTRGEANYGYTF
TRBJ1-3,TRBV20-1,CSATGGNSGNTIYF
TRBJ1-1,TRBV5-1,CASSLEIGRKAFF
TRBJ1-6,TRBV5-1,CASSLVGISPLHF
TRBJ2-1,TRBV29-1,CSVDVGGAVKGEQFF
TRBJ2-7,TRBV10-3,CAISGFGGDQSEQYF
TRBJ2-5,TRBV29-1,CSVGDRSKETQYF
TRBJ2-7,TRBV27,CASSLTYGGDEQYF
TRBJ2-7,TRBV19,CASSWGGSYEQYF
TRBJ2-5,TRBV30,CAWSVRGGHQETQYF
TRBJ2-5,TRBV28,CASSLLAGGNGETQYF
TRBJ2-6,TRBV10-3,CAISLDNSGANVLTF
TRBJ1-2,TRBV7-9,CASSLAIDIFSGYTF
TRBJ2-5,TRBV6-5,CASSLQGKETQYF
TRBJ2-1,TRBV30,CAWSRDQQYNEQFF
TRBJ2-4,TRBV18,CASSPEGLAKNIQYF
TRBJ2-1,TRBV6-2/TRBV6-3,CASSLTGQGHGEQFF